The 23 T cell receptor beta chains below come from one sample, sequenced in a study of blood T cell repertoires in COVID-19. TCRdb keeps only in-frame clones here, not all; method: immunoSEQ multiplex PCR. This table holds around 340,000 clones, around 88% found once. The sequenced material came from peripheral blood. Receptors were obtained from a man younger than 40 with active or convalescent COVID-19.

The chain links TRBV19 to TRBJ1-2; TRBD1 aligns across 8 bases. Germline lookup yields CDR1 LNHDA and CDR2 SQIVND (reference sequence). Losses at the gene ends were 7 bases for V and 8 bases for J; bases not matched to a gene: 9. The CDR3 consists of 13 residues. The CDR3 region has the DNA TGTGCCAGTATGAGGACAGGGAGTAGAGGCTACACCTTC. It is translated as CASMRTGSRGYTF. The full variable domain, with the rest looked up from reference TRBV19 and TRBJ1-2, is DGGITQSPKYLFRKEGQNVTLSCEQNLNHDAMYWYRQDPGQGLRLIYYSQIVNDFQKGDIAEGYSVSREKKESFPLTVTSAQKNPTAFYLCASMRTGSRGYTFGSGTRLTVV.

The chain recombines TRBV4-1 with TRBJ1-5; tentatively, D is TRBD1 (5 bases). V gave up 4 bases and J gave up 6 bases, with 10 bases separating them. This CDR3 is 13 amino acids long. The germline CDR1 and CDR2 sequences are MGHRA and YSYEKL. The DNA of the CDR3 is TGCGCCAGCAGCCTGGACCAGGGTCAGCCCCAGCATTTT. Amino acids: CASSLDQGQPQHF.

The genes are TRBV19 and TRBJ2-6; 8 bases agree with TRBD2. The V segment lost 6 bases and the J segment 4 bases; nucleotides outside the gene matches: 8. Germline CDR1 reads LNHDA; CDR2 reads SQIVND (reference sequence). The CDR3 consists of 16 residues. In DNA, the CDR3 is TGTGCCAGTAGCCGCAGCGGGAGTCCAGGGGCCAACGTCCTGACTTTC. It translates to CASSRSGSPGANVLTF.

The J gene is TRBJ1-5, the V gene TRBV5-7; D ambiguous. TRBV5-7 falls under the ORF class, with uncertain function. V lost 0 bases, J lost 0 bases, and 7 bases lay in between. CDR3 length: 15 residues. The CDR3 reads CASSLGRSSNQPQHF. CDR3 nucleotide sequence: TGTGCCAGCAGCTTGGGAAGGAGTAGCAATCAGCCCCAGCATTTT.

The V gene is TRBV19, the J gene TRBJ2-5, with TRBD2 as a possible D gene (6 bases). CDR1 and CDR2 from the germline V gene are LNHDA and SQIVND (reference sequence). The CDR3 covers 14 residues. Trimming took off 9 bases at V and 4 bases at J, with 18 bases between the two ends. The CDR3 sequence is CARVEGSITETQYF. Here the CDR3 DNA reads TGTGCCAGGGTGGAGGGGTCGATCACAGAGACCCAGTACTTC.

The chain employs TRBV21-1 and TRBJ1-6; the table's D gene call, TRBD1, was not cross checked with the DNA. TRBV21-1 is marked as a pseudogene. There are 17 residues in the CDR3. The CDR3, as DNA: TGTGCCAGCAGCAGGATAAAGGGAAGGGGGTATAATTCACCCCTCCACTTT. This codes for CASSRIKGRGYNSPLHF.

The chain recombines TRBV28 with TRBJ2-6; 10 bases agree with TRBD1. The junction had 5 bases not matched to a gene; V was cut back by 9 bases and J by 0 bases. The germline gives CDR1 MDHEN, CDR2 SYDVKM. The CDR3 covers 16 residues. The DNA for the CDR3 is TGTGCCAGTTCGGGGACAGGGGCCTCTGGGGCCAACGTCCTGACTTTC. Translation: CASSGTGASGANVLTF.

The chain joins TRBV5-4 to TRBJ2-7; 7 positions match TRBD2. CDR3 size: 13 residues. V dropped 8 bases and J dropped 1; count of bases not matched to a gene: 6. In germline, CDR1 is SGHNT, CDR2 YYREEE (reference sequence). The CDR3 protein is CASGREGSYEQYF. CDR3 nucleotide sequence: TGTGCCAGTGGGAGGGAGGGGTCCTACGAGCAGTACTTC. Together with reference TRBV5-4 and TRBJ2-7, the CDR3 gives the full variable domain: ETGVTQSPTHLIKTRGQQVTLRCSSQSGHNTVSWYQQALGQGPQFIFQYYREEENGRGNFPPRFSGLQFPNYSSELNVNALELDDSALYLCASGREGSYEQYFGPGTRLTVT.

Only one count was recorded for this clone. The chain combines TRBV7-9 with TRBJ2-7, with TRBD1 matching 8 bases. The CDR3 loop spans 15 amino acids. The germline V gene has CDR1 SEHNR and CDR2 FQNEAQ (reference sequence). The V gene end was trimmed by 5 bases and the J gene end by 0 bases; junction bases not matched to a gene: 6. CDR3 loop: CASSPRTGPSYEQYF. CDR3 coding DNA: TGTGCCAGCAGCCCCAGGACAGGGCCCTCCTACGAGCAGTACTTC.

This chain joins TRBV27 and TRBJ1-1; possible D gene TRBD1, 5 bases. Germline V gives CDR1 MNHEY, CDR2 SMNVEV (reference sequence). The germline V and J ends were trimmed by 2 bases and 11 bases, with 12 bases remaining between them. The CDR3 is made up of 12 amino acids. This chain's CDR3 is CASSLARERAFF. For the CDR3, the DNA is TGTGCCAGCAGTTTAGCCAGGGAAAGGGCTTTCTTT.

This clone was detected only once. The rearrangement uses TRBV19 and TRBJ2-2, with 8 bases identical to TRBD1. Looked up from germline, CDR1 is LNHDA and CDR2 is SQIVND (reference sequence). V trimming: 8 bases; J trimming: 5 bases; junction bases outside the gene matches: 10. The CDR3 contains 15 residues. CDR3 protein: CASSPGQAITGELFF. CDR3 bases: TGTGCCAGTTCTCCGGGACAGGCGATTACCGGGGAGCTGTTTTTT.

The chain carries TRBV10-3 and TRBJ2-6; possibly TRBD1 for D (6 bases). CDR1 and CDR2 from the germline V gene are ENHRY and SYGVKD. Trimming removed 4 bases at V and 4 bases at J, with 23 bases between. This CDR3 has 19 amino acids. In nucleotides, the CDR3 is TGTGCCATCAGTGCAAGATGGGGCAGGGGCCTATCCGGGGCCAACGTCCTGACTTTC. Its translation is CAISARWGRGLSGANVLTF.

This chain links TRBV6-5 with TRBJ2-3, with 11 bases aligning to TRBD2. The length of the CDR3 is 12 residues. V dropped 9 bases and J dropped 6; count of bases not matched to a gene: 2. CDR1 is MNHEY, CDR2 SVGAGI, per germline. The DNA for the CDR3 is TGTGCCAGTGTAGCGGGAGGGGATACGCAGTATTTT. As protein: CASVAGGDTQYF.

The gene calls are TRBV5-1 and TRBJ2-3; TRBD1 matches 8 bases. V shed 6 bases and J 4 bases; nucleotides not matched to a gene: 13. CDR1 is SGHRS, CDR2 YFSETQ, per germline. The CDR3 length is 16 residues. CDR3 region: CASTGQTGVGADTQYF. CDR3 sequence (DNA): TGCGCCAGCACCGGCCAGACAGGGGTCGGGGCAGATACGCAGTATTTT.

The chain couples TRBV4-1 to TRBJ1-2; 10 bases fit TRBD1. The CDR3 is made up of 17 amino acids. The junction had 11 bases not matched to a gene; V was cut back by 3 bases and J by 4 bases. The germline gives CDR1 MGHRA, CDR2 YSYEKL. Here the CDR3 reads CASSQLHGQGGTYGYTF. DNA of the CDR3: TGCGCCAGCAGCCAGCTACACGGACAGGGGGGAACCTATGGCTACACCTTC.

The chain links TRBV12-3 or TRBV12-4 to TRBJ2-1; no firm D call. V lost 1 base and J lost 5, with 6 bases in between. CDR3 length equals 13 residues. CDR3 sequence: CASSLGSDNEQFF. CDR3 sequence (DNA): TGTGCCAGCAGTTTAGGTTCCGACAATGAGCAGTTCTTC.

V usage is TRBV28 and J usage is TRBJ1-1; possible D gene TRBD1, 5 bases. This CDR3 region has 12 residues. Trimming removed 4 bases at V and 6 bases at J, with 9 bases between. Germline CDR1 MDHEN, CDR2 SYDVKM. The DNA of the CDR3 is TGTGCCAGCAGTTCAGGGTTCCCTGAAGCTTTCTTT. It specifies CASSSGFPEAFF.

This clone was counted once. V usage is TRBV24-1 and J usage is TRBJ1-5; 9 bases agree with TRBD1. The V gene's germline CDR1 is KGHDR and CDR2 SFDVKD. The CDR3 totals 16 residues. The V gene end was trimmed by 5 bases and the J gene end by 5 bases; junction bases not matched to a gene: 9. Here the CDR3 DNA reads TGTGCCACCAGTGGGGGGACAGGGTCGACGGATCAGCCCCAGCATTTT. Translation: CATSGGTGSTDQPQHF.

Here the CDR3 DNA reads TGTGCCAGCAGCCCCCGCTTGTGGGGGGAGGCAGATACGCAGTATTTT. This translates into CASSPRLWGEADTQYF. The chain combines TRBV9 with TRBJ2-3, with D perhaps TRBD2 (6 bases). Germline V gives CDR1 SGDLS, CDR2 YYNGEE. The ends were cut back, 4 bases at V and 4 bases at J, with 19 bases in the middle. The CDR3 sequence is 16 residues long.

With regard to this clone: The same CDR3 arises from other DNA sequences in this sample as well. The rearrangement links TRBV19 to TRBJ1-1; D not certain. This CDR3 is built from 13 residues. Germline CDR1 is LNHDA and CDR2 is SQIVND (reference sequence). Deletions cut 1 base from V and 3 bases from J, with 6 bases between. For the CDR3, the DNA is TGTGCCAGTAGTATAGTTGGAGACACTGAAGCTTTCTTT. It yields the protein CASSIVGDTEAFF.

The chain uses TRBV5-6 and TRBJ2-1, with 7 bases aligning to TRBD1. The CDR3 runs 14 residues. Germline assignment: CDR1 SGHDT and CDR2 YYEEEE. V was clipped by 3 bases and J by 7 bases; unmatched bases: 7. CDR3 coding DNA: TGTGCCAGCAGCTCTAGACAGGGTAAGAATGAGCAGTTCTTC. Protein sequence: CASSSRQGKNEQFF. Based on the CDR3 plus reference TRBV5-6 and TRBJ2-1, the full variable domain is DAGVTQSPTHLIKTRGQQVTLRCSPKSGHDTVSWYQQALGQGPQFIFQYYEEEERQRGNFPDRFSGHQFPNYSSELNVNALLLGDSALYLCASSSRQGKNEQFFGPGTRLTVL.

This clone was seen only once. This sequence joins TRBV6-1 and TRBJ2-1; the match to TRBD1 covers 8 bases. V dropped 3 bases and J dropped 8; count of bases not matched to a gene: 3. This CDR3 is 13 amino acids long. Germline V gene sequence: CDR1 MNHNS, CDR2 SASEGT. The CDR3 region has the DNA TGTGCCAGCAGTGACGGACAGGGCGATGAGCAGTTCTTC. It translates to CASSDGQGDEQFF.

This sequence joins TRBV7-2 and TRBJ1-2; TRBD1 matches at 8 bases. J was trimmed by 8 bases and V by 1 base; bases with no gene match: 9. Germline V gives CDR1 SGHTA, CDR2 FQGNSA. There are 15 residues in the CDR3. In nucleotides, the CDR3 is TGTGCCAGCAGCTTAGTGGTGGACAGGGTTAGAGGCTACACCTTC. Its translation is CASSLVVDRVRGYTF. Full variable domain (rest looked up from reference TRBV7-2 and TRBJ1-2): GAGVSQSPSNKVTEKGKDVELRCDPISGHTALYWYRQSLGQGLEFLIYFQGNSAPDKSGLPSDRFSAERTGGSVSTLTIQRTQQEDSAVYLCASSLVVDRVRGYTFGSGTRLTVV.